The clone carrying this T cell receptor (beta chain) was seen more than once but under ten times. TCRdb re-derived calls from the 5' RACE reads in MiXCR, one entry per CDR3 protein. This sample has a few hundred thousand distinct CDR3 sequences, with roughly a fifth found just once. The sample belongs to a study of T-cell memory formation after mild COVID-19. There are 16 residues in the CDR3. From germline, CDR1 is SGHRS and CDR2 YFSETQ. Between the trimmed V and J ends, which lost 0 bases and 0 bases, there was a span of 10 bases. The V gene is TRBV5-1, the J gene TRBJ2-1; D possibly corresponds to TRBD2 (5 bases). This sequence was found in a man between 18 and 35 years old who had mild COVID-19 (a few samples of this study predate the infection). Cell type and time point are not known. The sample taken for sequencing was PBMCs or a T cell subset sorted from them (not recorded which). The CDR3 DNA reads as TGCGCCAGCAGCTTGGGTGCCGGGGACTCCTACAATGAGCAGTTCTTC. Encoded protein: CASSLGAGDSYNEQFF.